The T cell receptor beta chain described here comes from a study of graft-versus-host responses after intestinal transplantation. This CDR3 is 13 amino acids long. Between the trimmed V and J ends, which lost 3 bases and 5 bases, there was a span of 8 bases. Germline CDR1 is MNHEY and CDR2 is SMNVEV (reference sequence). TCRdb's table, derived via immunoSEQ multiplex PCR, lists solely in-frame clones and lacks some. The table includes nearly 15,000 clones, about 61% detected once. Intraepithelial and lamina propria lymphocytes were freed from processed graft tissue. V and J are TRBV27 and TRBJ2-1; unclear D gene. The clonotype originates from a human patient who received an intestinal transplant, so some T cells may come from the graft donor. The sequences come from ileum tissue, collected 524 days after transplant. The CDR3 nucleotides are TGTGCCAGCAGTTTCGGAGCCAACAATGAGCAGTTCTTC. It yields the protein CASSFGANNEQFF.